This T cell receptor (beta chain) was sequenced during a study of radiation and T cells in renal cell carcinoma. Whole-study results and caveats: From baseline, blood top tumor clonotypes peaked at 2 weeks post-radiation.

As to time point: blood 4 weeks post-SBRT, at nephrectomy. Treatment here: 15 Gy SBRT to primary tumor, nephrectomy 4 weeks later. Nephrectomy followed 15 Gy stereotactic body radiation by 4 weeks. This renal cell carcinoma was of the clear cell type. This table comes from immunoSEQ multiplex PCR, and its TCRdb copy is limited to in-frame clones, with some not included. The sample includes 30,000 to 40,000 clones, over 70% of them seen just once. The CDR3 sequence is 16 residues long. Germline CDR1 is WSHSY and CDR2 is SAAADI. Trimming took 6 bases from V and 3 from J; bases not matched to a gene: 8. Turning to this clone: Its antigen remains unknown.

The sequence came from a man in his sixties with renal cell carcinoma. Source: blood, taken from a patient whose treatment included radiotherapy and nephrectomy. The chain recombines TRBV10-2 with TRBJ2-3; TRBD1 aligns across 11 bases. The CDR3 DNA is TGCGCCAGCAGCCCTGGGACAGGGGGAAGGACAGATACGCAGTATTTT. Amino acid sequence: CASSPGTGGRTDTQYF.